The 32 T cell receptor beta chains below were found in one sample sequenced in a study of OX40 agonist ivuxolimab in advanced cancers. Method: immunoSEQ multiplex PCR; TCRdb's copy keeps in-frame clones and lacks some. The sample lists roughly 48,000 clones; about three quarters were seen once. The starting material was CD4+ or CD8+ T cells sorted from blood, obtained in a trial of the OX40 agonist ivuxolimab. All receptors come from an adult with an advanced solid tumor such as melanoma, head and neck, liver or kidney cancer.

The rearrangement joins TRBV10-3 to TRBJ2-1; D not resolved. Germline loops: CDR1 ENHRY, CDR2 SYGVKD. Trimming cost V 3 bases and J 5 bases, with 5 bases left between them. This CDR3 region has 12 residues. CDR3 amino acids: CAISDLNNEQFF. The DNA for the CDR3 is TGTGCCATCAGTGATTTAAACAATGAGCAGTTCTTC.

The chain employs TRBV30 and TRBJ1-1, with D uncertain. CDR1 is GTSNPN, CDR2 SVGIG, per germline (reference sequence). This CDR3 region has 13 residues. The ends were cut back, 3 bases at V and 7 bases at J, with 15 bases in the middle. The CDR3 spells CAWRTIRRFEAFF. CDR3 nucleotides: TGTGCCTGGAGGACGATCAGGAGGTTTGAAGCTTTCTTT.

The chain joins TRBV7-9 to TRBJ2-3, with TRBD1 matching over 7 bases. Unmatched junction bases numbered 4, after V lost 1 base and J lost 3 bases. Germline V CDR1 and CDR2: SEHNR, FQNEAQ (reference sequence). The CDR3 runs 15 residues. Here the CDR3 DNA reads TGTGCCAGCAGCTTAGTTCAGACAGGGACAGATACGCAGTATTTT. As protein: CASSLVQTGTDTQYF.

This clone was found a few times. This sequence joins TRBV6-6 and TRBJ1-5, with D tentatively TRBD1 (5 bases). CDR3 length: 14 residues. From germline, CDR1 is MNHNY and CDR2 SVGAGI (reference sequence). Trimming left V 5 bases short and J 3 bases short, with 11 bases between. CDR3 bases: TGTGCCAGCAGTCCGGGACGGATCAATCAGCCCCAGCATTTT. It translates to CASSPGRINQPQHF.

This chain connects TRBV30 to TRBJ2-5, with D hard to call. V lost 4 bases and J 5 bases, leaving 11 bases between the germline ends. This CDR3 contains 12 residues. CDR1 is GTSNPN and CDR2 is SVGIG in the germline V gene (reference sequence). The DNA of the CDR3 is TGTGCCTGGACCCTGCTAGGGGAGACCCAGTACTTC. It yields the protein CAWTLLGETQYF.

The CDR3: CASSDTGGTEAFF. The CDR3 DNA is TGTGCCAGTAGCGACACGGGAGGAACTGAAGCTTTCTTT. This chain links TRBV19 with TRBJ1-1; D is undetermined. The CDR3 consists of 13 residues. The germline V gene has CDR1 LNHDA and CDR2 SQIVND (reference sequence). V lost 6 bases and J 5 bases, leaving 13 bases between the germline ends.

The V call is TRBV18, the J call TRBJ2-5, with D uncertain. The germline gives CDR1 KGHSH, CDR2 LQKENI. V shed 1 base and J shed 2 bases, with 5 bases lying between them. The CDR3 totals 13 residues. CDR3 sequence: CASSPLEQETQYF. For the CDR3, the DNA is TGTGCCAGCTCACCACTAGAACAAGAGACCCAGTACTTC.

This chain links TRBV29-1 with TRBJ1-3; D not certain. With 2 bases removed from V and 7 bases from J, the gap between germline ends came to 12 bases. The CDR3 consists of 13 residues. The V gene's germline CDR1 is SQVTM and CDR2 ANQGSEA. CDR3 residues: CSVESSGWNTIYF. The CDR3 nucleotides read TGCAGCGTTGAATCTTCGGGGTGGAACACCATATATTTT. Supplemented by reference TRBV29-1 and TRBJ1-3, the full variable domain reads SAVISQKPSRDICQRGTSLTIQCQVDSQVTMMFWYRQQPGQSLTLIATANQGSEATYESGFVIDKFPISRPNLTFSTLTVSNMSPEDSSIYLCSVESSGWNTIYFGEGSWLTVV.

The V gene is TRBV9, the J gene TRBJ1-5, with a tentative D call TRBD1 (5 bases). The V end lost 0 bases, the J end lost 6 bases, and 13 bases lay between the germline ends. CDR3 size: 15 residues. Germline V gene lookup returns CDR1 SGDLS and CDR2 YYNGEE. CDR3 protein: CASSVGWGAGQPQHF. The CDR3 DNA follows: TGTGCCAGCAGCGTAGGGTGGGGCGCGGGTCAGCCCCAGCATTTT.

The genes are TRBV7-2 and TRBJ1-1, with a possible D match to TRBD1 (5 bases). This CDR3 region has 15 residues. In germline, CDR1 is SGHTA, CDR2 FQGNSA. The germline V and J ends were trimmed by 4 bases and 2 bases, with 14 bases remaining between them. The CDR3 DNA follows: TGTGCCAGCAGCTCACCCGGGGGGGGAAACACTGAAGCTTTCTTT. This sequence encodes CASSSPGGGNTEAFF.

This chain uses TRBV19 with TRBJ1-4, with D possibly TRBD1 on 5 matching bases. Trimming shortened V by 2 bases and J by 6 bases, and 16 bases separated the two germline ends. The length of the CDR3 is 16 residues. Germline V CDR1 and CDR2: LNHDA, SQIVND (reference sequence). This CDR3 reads CASSIIPQGGHEKLFF. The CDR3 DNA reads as TGTGCCAGTAGTATAATTCCCCAGGGTGGTCATGAAAAACTGTTTTTT.

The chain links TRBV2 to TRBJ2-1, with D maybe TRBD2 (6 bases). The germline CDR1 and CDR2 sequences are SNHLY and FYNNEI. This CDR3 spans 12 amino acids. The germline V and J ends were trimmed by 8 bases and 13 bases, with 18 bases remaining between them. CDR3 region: CASAGTSFPQFF. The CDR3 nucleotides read TGTGCCAGCGCCGGGACTTCCTTTCCCCAGTTCTTC.

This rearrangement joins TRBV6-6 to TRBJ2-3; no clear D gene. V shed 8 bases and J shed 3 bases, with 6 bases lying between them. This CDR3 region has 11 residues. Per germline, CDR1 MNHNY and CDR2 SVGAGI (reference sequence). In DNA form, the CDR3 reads TGTGCCAGCGGGCGGACAGATACGCAGTATTTT. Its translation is CASGRTDTQYF.

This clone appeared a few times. The CDR3 region has the DNA TGCGCCAGCAGCTGGAGCCAGAAAGAGACCCAGTACTTC. This encodes CASSWSQKETQYF. The gene calls are TRBV5-1 and TRBJ2-5; D unclear. V shed 3 bases and J shed 3 bases, with 9 bases lying between them. This CDR3 is built from 13 residues. The germline gives CDR1 SGHRS, CDR2 YFSETQ.

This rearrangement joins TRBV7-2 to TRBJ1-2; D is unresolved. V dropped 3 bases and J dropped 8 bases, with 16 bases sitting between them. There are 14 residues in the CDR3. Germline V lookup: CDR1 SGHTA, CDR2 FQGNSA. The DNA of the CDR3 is TGTGCCAGCAGCTTTGGGCCAGTGGAGCGCGGCTACACCTTC. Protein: CASSFGPVERGYTF.

Here the CDR3 reads CASSYSRGQDEQYF. CDR3 nucleotides: TGTGCCAGCAGTTACTCCAGGGGGCAGGACGAGCAGTACTTC. J is TRBJ2-7 and V is TRBV6-5; TRBD1 agrees at 8 bases. CDR3 length equals 14 residues. The junction had 3 bases not matched to a gene; V was cut back by 0 bases and J by 5 bases. In germline, CDR1 is MNHEY, CDR2 SVGAGI.

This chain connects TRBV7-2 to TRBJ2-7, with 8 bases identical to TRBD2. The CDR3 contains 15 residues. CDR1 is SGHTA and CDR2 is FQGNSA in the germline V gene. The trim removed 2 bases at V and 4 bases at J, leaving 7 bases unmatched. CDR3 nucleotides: TGTGCCAGCAGCTTATCCCTCCCTAGCGGGTACGAGCAGTACTTC. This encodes CASSLSLPSGYEQYF.

The CDR3 region has the DNA TGTGCCAGCATCGTGACAGCGGGGAATGAGCAGTTCTTC. It codes for CASIVTAGNEQFF. The chain employs TRBV7-8 and TRBJ2-1, with 7 bases fitting TRBD2. V gave up 7 bases and J gave up 7 bases; unmatched junction bases: 7. The V gene's germline CDR1 is SGHVS and CDR2 FQNEAQ. This CDR3 comprises 13 residues.

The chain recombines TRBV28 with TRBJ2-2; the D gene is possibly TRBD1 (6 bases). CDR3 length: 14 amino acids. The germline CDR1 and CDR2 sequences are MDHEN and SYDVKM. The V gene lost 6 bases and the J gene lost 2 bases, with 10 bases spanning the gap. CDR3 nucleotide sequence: TGTGCCAGCAGGGACAGTCCTAACACCGGGGAGCTGTTTTTT. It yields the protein CASRDSPNTGELFF.

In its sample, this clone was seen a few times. CDR3 nucleotides: TGTGCCAGCAGCTTACAGGGGTCGGGAAATGAGCAGTTCTTC. Its translation is CASSLQGSGNEQFF. The chain has TRBV11-3 and TRBJ2-1; a weak D match, TRBD1 (6 bases). The CDR3 is 14 amino acids. Germline loops: CDR1 SGHNT, CDR2 YENEEA. V lost 2 bases and J 7 bases, leaving 12 bases between the germline ends.

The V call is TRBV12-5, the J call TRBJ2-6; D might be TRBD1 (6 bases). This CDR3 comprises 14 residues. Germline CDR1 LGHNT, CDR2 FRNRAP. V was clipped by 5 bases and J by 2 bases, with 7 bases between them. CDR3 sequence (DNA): TGTGCTAGTGGTGAGGGGGCTGGGGCCAACGTCCTGACTTTC. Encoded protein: CASGEGAGANVLTF.

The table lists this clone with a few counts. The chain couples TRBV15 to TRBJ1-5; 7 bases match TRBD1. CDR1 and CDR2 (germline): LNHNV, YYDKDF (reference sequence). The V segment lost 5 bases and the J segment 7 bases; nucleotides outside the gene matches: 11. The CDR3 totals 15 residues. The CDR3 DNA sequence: TGTGCCACCAGCCAAGGACCAGGGGGAGGGCAGCCCCAGCATTTT. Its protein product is CATSQGPGGGQPQHF.

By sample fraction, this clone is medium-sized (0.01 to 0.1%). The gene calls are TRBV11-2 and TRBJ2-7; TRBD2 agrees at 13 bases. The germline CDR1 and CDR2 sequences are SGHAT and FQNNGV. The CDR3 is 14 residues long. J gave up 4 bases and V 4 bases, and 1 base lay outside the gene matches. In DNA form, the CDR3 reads TGTGCCAGCAGCTCGGGACTAGCGGGATACGAGCAGTACTTC. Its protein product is CASSSGLAGYEQYF.

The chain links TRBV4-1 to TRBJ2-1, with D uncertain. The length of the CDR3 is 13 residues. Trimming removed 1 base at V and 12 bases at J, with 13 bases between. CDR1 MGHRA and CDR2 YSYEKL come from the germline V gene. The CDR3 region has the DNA TGCGCCAGCAGCCAAGGTACCAATCTCGGGCAGTTCTTC. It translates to CASSQGTNLGQFF.

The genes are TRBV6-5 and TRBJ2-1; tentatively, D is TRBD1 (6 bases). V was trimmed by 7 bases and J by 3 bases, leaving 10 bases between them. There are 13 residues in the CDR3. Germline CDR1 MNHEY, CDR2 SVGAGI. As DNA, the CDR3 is TGTGCCAGCAAAATGGACAGCTACAATGAGCAGTTCTTC. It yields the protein CASKMDSYNEQFF.

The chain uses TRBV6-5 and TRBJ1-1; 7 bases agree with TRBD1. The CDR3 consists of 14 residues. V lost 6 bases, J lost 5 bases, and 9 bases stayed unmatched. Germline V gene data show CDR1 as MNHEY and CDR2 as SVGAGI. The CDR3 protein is CASSLGTVRTEAFF. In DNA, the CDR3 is TGTGCCAGCAGCCTCGGGACAGTGAGGACTGAAGCTTTCTTT.

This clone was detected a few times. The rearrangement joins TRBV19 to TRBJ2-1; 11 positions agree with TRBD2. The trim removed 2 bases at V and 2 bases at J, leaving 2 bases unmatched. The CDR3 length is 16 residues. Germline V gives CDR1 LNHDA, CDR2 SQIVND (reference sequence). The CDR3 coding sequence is TGTGCCAGTAGTATAATGGGACTAGCGGCCTACAATGAGCAGTTCTTC. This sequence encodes CASSIMGLAAYNEQFF.

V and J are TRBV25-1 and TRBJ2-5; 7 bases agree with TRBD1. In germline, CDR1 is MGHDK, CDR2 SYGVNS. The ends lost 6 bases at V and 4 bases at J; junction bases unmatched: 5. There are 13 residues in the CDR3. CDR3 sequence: CASSYRGGETQYF. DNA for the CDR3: TGTGCCAGCAGCTACAGGGGTGGAGAGACCCAGTACTTC.

CDR3 bases: TGCGCCAGCAGCCCCCGGACAGGGTGGTCACCCCTCCACTTT. Translating it yields CASSPRTGWSPLHF. The chain uses TRBV4-3 and TRBJ1-6; 8 nucleotides match TRBD1. Looked up from germline, CDR1 is LGHNA and CDR2 is YSLEER. The CDR3 loop spans 14 amino acids. Trimming took 4 bases from V and 10 from J; bases not matched to a gene: 6.

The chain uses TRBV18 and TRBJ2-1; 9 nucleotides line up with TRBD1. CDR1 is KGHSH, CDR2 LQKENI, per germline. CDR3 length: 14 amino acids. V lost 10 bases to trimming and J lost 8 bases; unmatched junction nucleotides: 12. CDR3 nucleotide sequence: TGTGCCACATTACCGGGACAGGGTTACCATGAGCAGTTCTTC. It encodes CATLPGQGYHEQFF.

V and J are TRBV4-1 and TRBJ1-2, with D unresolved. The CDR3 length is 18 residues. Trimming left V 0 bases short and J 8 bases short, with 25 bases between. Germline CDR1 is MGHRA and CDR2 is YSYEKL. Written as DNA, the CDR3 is TGCGCCAGCAGCCAAGACGCGCAGCGATCTAGAAGGGTTCCGGGCTACACCTTC. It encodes CASSQDAQRSRRVPGYTF.

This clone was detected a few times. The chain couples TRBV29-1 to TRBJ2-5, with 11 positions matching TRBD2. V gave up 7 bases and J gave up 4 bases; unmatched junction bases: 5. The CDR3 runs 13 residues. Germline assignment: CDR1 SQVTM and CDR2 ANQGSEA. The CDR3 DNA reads TGCAGCGCCCGTCTAGCGGGAGGAGAGACCCAGTACTTC. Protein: CSARLAGGETQYF. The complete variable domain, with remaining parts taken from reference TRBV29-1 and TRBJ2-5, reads SAVISQKPSRDICQRGTSLTIQCQVDSQVTMMFWYRQQPGQSLTLIATANQGSEATYESGFVIDKFPISRPNLTFSTLTVSNMSPEDSSIYLCSARLAGGETQYFGPGTRLLVL.